This entry is about one T cell receptor beta chain. It has no known antigen specificity. No base quality values were provided; no much bigger clone lies one nucleotide off. This sample is drawn from a study of shared clonotypes between healthy human individuals (dated by TCRdb to about 2020). Describing the broader study: The cohort comprised a couple of women and a few men aged 18 to 49 years. Libraries were prepared and TCR repertoires were sequenced by different laboratories using diverse techniques, in order to increase sequencing depth and limit assay-specific biases. Blood TCR repertoires of about five healthy adults were deeply sequenced to estimate repertoire size and the extent of clonotype sharing between individuals. For each donor, CD4 naive and CD4 memory were each given three plates, CD8 naive was given two plates, and CD8 memory was given one plate. Leukapheresis yielded between about 0.94 and 8.9 billion PBMCs per donor.

The donors were healthy, HIV-negative adults with no recently reported acute infections or vaccinations. Only Caucasian adults living in Nashville, Tennessee, USA were represented among the donors. CD4+ T cells were enriched by magnetic negative selection; naive cells were then positively selected on CD45RA, and the negative fraction formed the memory subset. Blood was collected by leukapheresis, and PBMCs were isolated by Ficoll-Histopaque density gradient centrifugation and then cryopreserved in liquid nitrogen vapor phase. Analytical flow cytometry was used to check the purity and quantity of each magnetically sorted T cell population. Genomic DNA was isolated from every sorted fraction and measured by UV absorbance on a Nanodrop 2000c. Findings and caveats that apply to the study as a whole: Rarefaction of sorted-subset datasets indicated incomplete sequencing despite the large sequencing depth. Estimated clonotype richness was generally larger for naive than for memory subsets. Sampling was restricted to blood, and TCR repertoires in tissue are likely to differ from TCR repertoires in blood. Sharing across several donors was observed for approximately 5% of naive CD4, over 3% of naive CD8, roughly 2.3% of memory CD4, and around 0.4% of memory CD8 clonotypes. The small number of donors limited the genetic and exposure-history diversity represented. Pairwise subsampling indicated that sequencing depth was expected to affect the degree of clonotype sharing among donors. Compared with non-shared clonotypes, the clonotypes found in all four sorted-subset donors had higher generation probabilities.

V drops 1 base and J drops 8 bases, leaving 11 bases in between. As encoded in the germline V gene (reference sequence), CDR1 is LNHNV while CDR2 is YYDKDF. From cysteine to phenylalanine, the CDR3 is 13 amino acids long. Only CDR3 DNA remains: 39 bases, in frame from the first base. Using the deep immunoSEQ assay, TCR CDR3 regions were amplified from genomic DNA by multiplex PCR. Extracted genomic DNA from each cell subset was distributed evenly across all wells of several immunoSEQ 96-well plates, and each plate was treated as a replicate. Each replicate PCR for sorted subsets received around 200 ng genomic DNA, equal to some 32,000 T cell genomes. The purified libraries were quantified using a Qubit 3.0 fluorometer, sized with a Bioanalyzer 2100, and then quantified again using the KAPA Library Quantification kit. Every immunoSEQ 96-well plate was sequenced on a separate single-read 150-cycle Illumina NextSeq 550 flow cell. From the authors' description of their analysis: Because only junctional sequences without quality scores were contained in the immunoSEQ output, filtering matching that applied to full-length reads could not be performed. To assign V/J genes and CDR3, sequences were annotated using PyIR, a Python wrapper for IgBLAST v1.9, with IMGT germline references. Reads were filtered out if the reads had weak V/J assignments (E-value above 1e-6), no CDR3, stop codons, out-of-frame junctions, or ambiguous translated residues. V3J clonotypes were defined as sequences sharing an identical inferred V gene, J gene, and CDR3 amino acid sequence. Percentage overlap between repertoires was computed as shared unique clonotypes divided by the size of the smaller repertoire. Repertoire richness was assessed with RTK rarefaction, the Chao1 estimator, and Recon v2.1 estimates of unobserved clonotypes. For all TCRbeta clonotypes obtained by the gDNA method from a handful of donors, generation probabilities were computed with OLGA. The immuneACCESS repertoire file appears here via TCRdb, limited to in-frame rearrangements. These files lack a portion of the clones; in checked studies, under half of the deficit traces to unresolved V genes, and the cause of the others is not known. The V and J calls and clone size were taken over from that table, and D and trimming were inferred from the DNA. The table for this sample lists roughly 1,500,000 clones; 95% to 99% of them were counted only once. The ten largest clones add up to about 0.42% of the sample.

Recombination joined TRBV15 with TRBJ1-2; the D gene is perhaps TRBD1, from 5 matching bases. This receptor was taken from a man aged 25 to 45 in good health. Input material: naive CD4+ T cells sorted from blood. The sample's cell subset or site, from its label and the paper: CD45RA+ positively selected. The CDR3 protein is CATSRVRGSGYTF. The nucleotide sequence reads TGTGCCACCAGCAGAGTTAGGGGTTCGGGCTACACCTTC.